This T cell receptor beta chain was retrieved from a study of cytomegalovirus exposure and HLA in healthy donors. Notes on the study in general: Reports indicated that the classifier achieved high specificity and sensitivity in diagnosing cytomegalovirus status.

Each of the donors was a healthy bone marrow donor. PCR used 60 Vbeta primers and 13 Jbeta primers. Sequencing used immunoSEQ multiplex PCR; TCRdb keeps in-frame clones, though not all of them. The sample carries some 200,000 clones, 82% recorded once. Notes on this clone: The antigen is unknown.

Sequencing was performed on PBMCs. The receptor's source is a woman in her forties or fifties in good health and CMV-seropositive.

CDR3 in amino acids: CASGLVCGRAPQETQYF. DNA of the CDR3: TGTGCTAGTGGTTTGGTTTGCGGGAGGGCCCCTCAAGAGACCCAGTACTTC. This rearrangement joins TRBV12-5 to TRBJ2-5; 9 bases agree with TRBD2. Germline V CDR1 and CDR2: LGHNT, FRNRAP. The V gene end was trimmed by 0 bases and the J gene end by 2 bases; junction bases not matched to a gene: 7. The CDR3 loop spans 17 amino acids. The complete variable domain, with remaining parts taken from reference TRBV12-5 and TRBJ2-5, reads DARVTQTPRHKVTEMGQEVTMRCQPILGHNTVFWYRQTMMQGLELLAYFRNRAPLDDSGMPKDRFSAEMPDATLATLKIQPSEPRDSAVYFCASGLVCGRAPQETQYFGPGTRLLVL.